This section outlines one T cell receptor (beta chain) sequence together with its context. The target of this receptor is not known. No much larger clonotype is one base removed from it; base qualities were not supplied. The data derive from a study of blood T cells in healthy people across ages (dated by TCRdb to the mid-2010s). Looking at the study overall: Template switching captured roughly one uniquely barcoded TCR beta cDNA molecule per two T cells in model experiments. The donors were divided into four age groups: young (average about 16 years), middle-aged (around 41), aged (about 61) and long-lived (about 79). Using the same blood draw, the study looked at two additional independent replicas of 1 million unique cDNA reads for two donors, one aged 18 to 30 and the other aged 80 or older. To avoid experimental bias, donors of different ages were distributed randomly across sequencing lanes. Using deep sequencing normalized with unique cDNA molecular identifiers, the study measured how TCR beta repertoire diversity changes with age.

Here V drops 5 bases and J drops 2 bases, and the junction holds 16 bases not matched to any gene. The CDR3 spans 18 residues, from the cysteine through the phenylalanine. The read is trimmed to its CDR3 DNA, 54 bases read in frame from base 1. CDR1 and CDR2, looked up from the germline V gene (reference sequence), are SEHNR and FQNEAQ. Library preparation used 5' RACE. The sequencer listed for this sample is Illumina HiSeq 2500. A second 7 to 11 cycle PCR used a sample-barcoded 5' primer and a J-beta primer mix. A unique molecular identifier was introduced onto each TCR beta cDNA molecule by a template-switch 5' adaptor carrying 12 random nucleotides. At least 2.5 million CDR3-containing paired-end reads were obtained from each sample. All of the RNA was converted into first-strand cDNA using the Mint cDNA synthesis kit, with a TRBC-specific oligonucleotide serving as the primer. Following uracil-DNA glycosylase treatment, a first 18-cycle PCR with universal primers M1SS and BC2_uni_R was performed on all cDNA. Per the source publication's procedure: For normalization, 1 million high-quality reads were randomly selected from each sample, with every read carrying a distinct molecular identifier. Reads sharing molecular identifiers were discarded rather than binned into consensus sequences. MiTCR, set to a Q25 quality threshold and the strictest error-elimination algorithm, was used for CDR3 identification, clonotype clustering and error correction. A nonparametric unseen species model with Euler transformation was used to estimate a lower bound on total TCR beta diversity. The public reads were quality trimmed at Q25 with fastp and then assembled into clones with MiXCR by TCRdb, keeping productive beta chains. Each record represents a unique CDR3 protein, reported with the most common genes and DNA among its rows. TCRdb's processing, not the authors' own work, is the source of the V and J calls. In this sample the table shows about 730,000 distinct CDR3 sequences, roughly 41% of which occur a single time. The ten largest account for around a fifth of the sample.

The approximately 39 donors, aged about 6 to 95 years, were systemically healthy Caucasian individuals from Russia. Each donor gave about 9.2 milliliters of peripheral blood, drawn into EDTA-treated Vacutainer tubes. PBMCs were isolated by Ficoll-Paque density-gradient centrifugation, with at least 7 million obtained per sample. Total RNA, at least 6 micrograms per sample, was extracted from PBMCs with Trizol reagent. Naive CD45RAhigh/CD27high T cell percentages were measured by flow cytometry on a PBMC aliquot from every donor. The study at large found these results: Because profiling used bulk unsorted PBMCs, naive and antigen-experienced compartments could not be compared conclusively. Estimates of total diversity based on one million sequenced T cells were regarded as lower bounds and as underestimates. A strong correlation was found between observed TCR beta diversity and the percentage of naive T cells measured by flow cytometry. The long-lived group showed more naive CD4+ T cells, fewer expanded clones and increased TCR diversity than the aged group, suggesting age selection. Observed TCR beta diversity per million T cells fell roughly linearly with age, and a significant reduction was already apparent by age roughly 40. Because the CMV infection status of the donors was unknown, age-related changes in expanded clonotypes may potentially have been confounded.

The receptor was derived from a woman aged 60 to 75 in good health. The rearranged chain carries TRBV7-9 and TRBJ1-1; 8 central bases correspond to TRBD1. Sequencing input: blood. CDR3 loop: CASSPYPRQGPSNTEAFF. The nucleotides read TGTGCCAGCAGCCCGTACCCCCGACAGGGGCCCTCTAACACTGAAGCTTTCTTT.